This T cell receptor beta chain was retrieved from a study of blood T cell repertoires in COVID-19. At the level of the study: The samples span acute and convalescent COVID-19 from the United States, Italy and Spain. PBMCs, B-cell-depleted T cells, or T cells were the source of the cDNA or gDNA that made up the material.

V gave up 0 bases and J gave up 0 bases; unmatched junction bases: 3. This CDR3 comprises 16 residues. Germline V gene sequence: CDR1 SGHRS, CDR2 YFSETQ. Per the original methods: Reference gene primer amplification gave estimated nucleated cell counts. Generated by immunoSEQ multiplex PCR, the TCRdb table keeps only in-frame clones and is missing some. V and J calls and clone size are copied from that table; D and trimming were computed from the DNA. The repertoire includes nearly 55,000 clones, approximately 84% of them detected once, and more than 13% sits in the top ten. The clonotype was recovered from a human donor with active or convalescent COVID-19. The donor label of this sample is uncertain. V gene TRBV5-1 combines with J gene TRBJ2-7, with 10 nucleotides matching TRBD2. Sequencing was carried out using peripheral blood. This CDR3 is CASSLGGTSDSYEQYF. The CDR3 DNA sequence: TGCGCCAGCAGCTTGGGAGGGACTAGCGACTCCTACGAGCAGTACTTC.